This T cell receptor beta chain was identified during a study of T cell repertoires in cytomegalovirus infection. The study, taken as a whole, reports: Based on cumulative public TCR beta family frequency, carriers of CMV plus the relevant HLA were identified.

In the case of this clonotype: No antigen is known for it.

TCRdb re-derived calls from the reads in MiXCR, one entry per CDR3 protein. Altogether roughly 500,000 distinct CDR3 sequences are present, around 11% being singletons, with the ten largest covering about a tenth. Trimming removed 6 bases at V and 6 bases at J, with 19 bases between. There are 15 residues in the CDR3. Looked up from germline, CDR1 is SGDLS and CDR2 is YYNGEE. The sample was PBMCs. This TCR was sampled from a human donor in good health (CMV status not recorded). Some clones in this sample may be carry-over from other donors' samples. The V gene is TRBV9, the J gene TRBJ2-1; a weak D match, TRBD2 (6 bases). The CDR3 loop reads CASTPSGTYTNEQFF. CDR3 DNA sequence: TGTGCCAGCACTCCCTCCGGGACTTACACCAATGAGCAGTTCTTC.